A selection of T cell receptor beta chains follows, all from one sample in a study of T cells in Graves' hyperthyroidism and ophthalmopathy. A single record per CDR3 protein comes from TCRdb applying MiXCR to the multiplex PCR reads. The data show fewer than 400,000 distinct CDR3 sequences, less than 20% seen once. Material: blood. The receptors derive from a woman under 30 with Graves' hyperthyroidism that later progressed to Graves' ophthalmopathy. CDR3s leave out the opening cysteine and the closing phenylalanine or tryptophan. The D gene is left open where the match is weak.

len,d_gene,v_gene,CDR3aa
12,TRBD2,TRBV29-1,SVHSGSSYNEQF
9,NA,TRBV28,ASSVDYVAF
11,TRBD2,TRBV7-9,ASGPGTSGIKF
10,NA,TRBV29-1,SVERGVNEQF
13,NA,TRBV20-1,SASSAAGTYNEQF
11,NA,TRBV11-2,ASSQKHYNEQF
11,NA,TRBV9,AKKEGLSTEAF
9,NA,TRBV2,ASNSANEQF
12,NA,TRBV18,ASSPRESNEKLF
13,TRBD1,TRBV30,AWSVLDRGTYGYT
12,TRBD1,TRBV18,ASDGQGRFETQY
19,TRBD1,TRBV27,ASSYLGTGDPRGSGANVLT
13,NA,TRBV18,ASSLSGTINSPLH
15,NA,TRBV12-3/TRBV12-4,ASSPEAGEYSNQPQH
12,TRBD2,TRBV20-1,SARGEPPTDTQY
14,TRBD2,TRBV14,ASSPRLAGTTDTQY
12,TRBD2,TRBV10-3,AISYVERGPHQF
14,NA,TRBV7-2,ASSLVAGQTNTEAF
12,NA,TRBV7-9,ASSLAGKTDTQY
14,TRBD1,TRBV7-6,ASSYDRVPSTDTQY
13,NA,TRBV2,ASSLDSNQGGKLF
13,NA,TRBV6-5,ASSYLGASTDTQY
15,TRBD1,TRBV5-1,ASSNRPGGETGETQY